Shown below are 11 T cell receptor beta chains from a single sample sequenced in a study of blood T cell repertoires in COVID-19. Libraries were prepared by immunoSEQ multiplex PCR; TCRdb keeps only in-frame clonotypes and omits some of them. The sample consists of about 200,000 clones, roughly 94% of them appearing once. The material sequenced was peripheral blood. These receptors originate from a man between 25 and 39 years old with acute or convalescent COVID-19.

The V call is TRBV28, the J call TRBJ2-3; 12 bases match TRBD2. Germline CDR1 reads MDHEN; CDR2 reads SYDVKM. This CDR3 has 15 amino acids. Trimming took 6 bases from V and 3 from J; bases not matched to a gene: 4. The CDR3 spells CASSSSGRATDTQYF. CDR3 coding DNA: TGTGCCAGCAGCTCTAGCGGGAGGGCGACAGATACGCAGTATTTT.

This chain connects TRBV5-1 to TRBJ2-5, with 12 nucleotides matching TRBD2. The CDR3 totals 17 residues. The V segment lost 4 bases and the J segment 4 bases; nucleotides outside the gene matches: 11. CDR1 and CDR2 (germline): SGHRS, YFSETQ. CDR3 coding DNA: TGCGCCAGCAGCGCGTTTTCGGGACTAGCGGGTAGAGAGACCCAGTACTTC. Its translation: CASSAFSGLAGRETQYF. The full variable domain, with the rest looked up from reference TRBV5-1 and TRBJ2-5, is KAGVTQTPRYLIKTRGQQVTLSCSPISGHRSVSWYQQTPGQGLQFLFEYFSETQRNKGNFPGRFSGRQFSNSRSEMNVSTLELGDSALYLCASSAFSGLAGRETQYFGPGTRLLVL.

This clone came up once. The V call is TRBV6-4, the J call TRBJ2-7; weak D call: TRBD2 (5 bases). This CDR3 contains 14 residues. CDR1 MRHNA and CDR2 SNTAGT come from the germline V gene. V was shortened by 6 bases and J by 5 bases, with 17 bases between the two germline ends. The CDR3 DNA sequence: TGTGCCAGCAGCGAAGGGTGGCGGGCTCACGAGCAGTACTTC. This sequence encodes CASSEGWRAHEQYF.

This chain links TRBV20-1 with TRBJ2-4; D remains ambiguous. V was clipped by 3 bases and J by 7 bases, with 7 bases between them. Germline assignment: CDR1 DFQATT and CDR2 SNEGSKA (reference sequence). This CDR3 has 11 residues. CDR3 coding DNA: TGCAGTGCTAGCCCTTTTAACATTCAGTACTTC. Protein sequence: CSASPFNIQYF.

The chain has TRBV29-1 and TRBJ2-7, with TRBD2 as a possible D gene (7 bases). The CDR3 contains 15 residues. Germline values: CDR1 SQVTM, CDR2 ANQGSEA. V was shortened by 6 bases and J by 2 bases, with 20 bases between the two germline ends. CDR3 in amino acids: CSVLRGGRGPYEQYF. For the CDR3, the DNA is TGCAGCGTCTTGAGGGGGGGAAGGGGCCCCTACGAGCAGTACTTC.

The rearrangement joins TRBV2 to TRBJ1-4, with 10 positions matching TRBD1. The CDR3 loop spans 16 amino acids. Germline CDR1 is SNHLY and CDR2 is FYNNEI. V shed 3 bases and J 3 bases; nucleotides not matched to a gene: 4. The CDR3: CASSDGTGEPNEKLFF. The CDR3 bases are TGTGCCAGCAGTGATGGGACAGGGGAACCTAATGAAAAACTGTTTTTT.

This chain uses TRBV4-1 with TRBJ1-1; D gene uncertain. CDR3 length equals 15 residues. Germline values: CDR1 MGHRA, CDR2 YSYEKL. V was clipped by 4 bases and J by 0 bases, with 12 bases between them. The CDR3 DNA is TGCGCCAGCAGCCGAACCGGGAGCATGAACACTGAAGCTTTCTTT. Translated: CASSRTGSMNTEAFF.

The chain couples TRBV10-1 to TRBJ1-1; tentative D call: TRBD1 (6 bases). Looked up from germline, CDR1 is WNHNN and CDR2 is SYGVQD (reference sequence). V lost 8 bases and J lost 1, with 11 bases in between. This CDR3 comprises 13 residues. The CDR3 nucleotides are TGCGCCAGCCAACAGGGTACGAACACTGAAGCTTTCTTT. Its protein is CASQQGTNTEAFF.

The chain links TRBV28 to TRBJ1-1; D is unclear. This CDR3 comprises 15 residues. The ends were cut back, 5 bases at V and 6 bases at J, with 19 bases in the middle. Germline values: CDR1 MDHEN, CDR2 SYDVKM. The CDR3 reads CASSPPSGPSPEAFF. The CDR3 DNA reads TGTGCCAGCAGTCCCCCCTCCGGTCCGAGTCCTGAAGCTTTCTTT.

This sequence joins TRBV2 and TRBJ1-3; a possible D gene is TRBD1 (6 bases). Germline V gene data show CDR1 as SNHLY and CDR2 as FYNNEI. The CDR3 consists of 16 residues. V lost 6 bases and J lost 1, with 16 bases in between. The CDR3 nucleotides read TGTGCCAGCAGACTTAGAGAGGGGGTATCTGGAAACACCATATATTTT. This sequence encodes CASRLREGVSGNTIYF.

The genes are TRBV18 and TRBJ2-7; D not resolved. Germline V gives CDR1 KGHSH, CDR2 LQKENI. The CDR3 length is 11 residues. V lost 5 bases and J lost 3, with 5 bases in between. The CDR3 nucleotides read TGTGCCAGCTCATCAAACTACGAGCAGTACTTC. Residues: CASSSNYEQYF.